The rows below give T cell receptor beta chains drawn from one sample of a study of beta chain features in type 1 diabetes. The assay was immunoSEQ multiplex PCR, and TCRdb's table has in-frame clones only and misses some. This table holds 500,000 to 800,000 clones, 9.5% to 15% found once. The sequencing sample was made of naive CD4+ T cells from blood. The receptors originated from a young man with type 1 diabetes. The CDR3 runs from the conserved cysteine through the conserved F or W. A D gene is named only where the DNA matches it firmly. For some rows the clone size is stated as once, few or many, or as a class when expanded; others skip it.

.,few,TRBJ2-5,TRBV6-5,CASSYSVGETQYF,TGTGCCAGCAGTTACTCGGTTGGAGAGACCCAGTACTTC
TRBD2,.,TRBJ2-5,TRBV5-6,CASTPIGSGGQETQYF,TGTGCCAGCACCCCAATCGGGAGCGGGGGACAAGAGACCCAGTACTTC
.,few,TRBJ2-3,TRBV4-3,CASSQDPSINTQYF,TGCGCCAGCAGCCAAGATCCGTCCATAAATACGCAGTATTTT
.,.,TRBJ2-6,TRBV19,CASTRVGVSGANVLTF,TGTGCCAGTACCCGAGTCGGGGTATCCGGGGCCAACGTCCTGACTTTC
.,few,TRBJ1-2,TRBV9,CASSVAATANYGYTF,TGTGCCAGCAGCGTAGCGGCTACAGCTAACTATGGCTACACCTTC
.,few,TRBJ2-1,TRBV5-1,CASSLKESYNEQFF,TGCGCCAGCAGCTTGAAAGAGTCCTACAATGAGCAGTTCTTC
.,few,TRBJ2-3,TRBV4-2,CASGSVADTQYF,TGTGCCAGCGGGTCAGTTGCAGATACGCAGTATTTT
.,.,TRBJ2-7,TRBV6-5,CASSYSRRFSYEQYF,TGTGCCAGCAGTTACTCGAGACGGTTCTCCTACGAGCAGTACTTC
TRBD1,few,TRBJ1-2,TRBV19,CASSPVWTTGTGEGYTF,TGTGCCAGTAGTCCAGTATGGACAACCGGGACAGGGGAAGGCTACACCTTC
.,few,TRBJ2-7,TRBV6-5,CASSYSTEFPYEQYF,TGTGCCAGCAGTTACTCGACAGAATTTCCCTACGAGCAGTACTTC
TRBD2,.,TRBJ2-1,TRBV9,CASSQTSGTHNEQFF,TGTGCCAGCAGCCAGACTAGCGGAACCCACAATGAGCAGTTCTTC
TRBD1,.,TRBJ2-3,TRBV9,CASSVAGQGVDTQYF,TGTGCCAGCAGCGTAGCGGGACAGGGGGTAGATACGCAGTATTTT
.,.,TRBJ1-2,TRBV30,CAWSVPGVIRGGYTF,TGTGCCTGGAGCGTGCCGGGGGTCATAAGGGGTGGCTACACCTTC
.,few,TRBJ2-3,TRBV29-1,CSVGESGLGDTQYF,TGCAGCGTTGGCGAGTCCGGGCTGGGAGATACGCAGTATTTT
.,.,TRBJ1-3,TRBV4-3,CASSQGEPQSFGNTIYF,TGCGCCAGCAGCCAAGGGGAGCCACAATCGTTTGGAAACACCATATATTTT
.,.,TRBJ1-6,TRBV4-1,CASSQDNGAGYNSPLHF,TGCGCCAGCAGCCAAGATAATGGGGCAGGGTACAATTCACCCCTCCACTTT
.,.,TRBJ2-7,TRBV25-1,CASSAIRSTYEQYF,TGTGCCAGCAGTGCCATCCGTAGTACTTACGAGCAGTACTTC
.,.,TRBJ2-5,TRBV6-6,CASRRDPGGETQYF,TGTGCCAGCAGGAGGGACCCCGGAGGCGAGACCCAGTACTTC
.,.,TRBJ1-2,TRBV4-3,CASSFQGHSDAGYTF,TGCGCCAGCAGCTTCCAGGGACATTCGGATGCGGGCTACACCTTC